Listed below are T cell receptor beta chains from one sample, sequenced in a study of Ad26.COV2.S vaccination and SARS-CoV-2 variants. Profiling relied on immunoSEQ multiplex PCR, and the TCRdb table lists in-frame clones only, not all of them. The data hold hundreds of thousands of clones, with around 90% observed a single time. The sample was peripheral blood, taken in a trial of Ad26.COV2.S vaccine versus placebo. The receptors stem from a person between 18 and 60 years old who received the Ad26.COV2.S COVID-19 vaccine or a placebo. Each CDR3 is given with its conserved first and last residue. D genes are given only for firm matches. Where a row states a size, it is once, few, many or the class of an expanded clone; other rows omit it.

NA | TRBJ1-2 | TRBV7-2 | NA | TGTGCCAGCAGACGGCGGGAACCCTATGGCTACACCTTC | CASRRREPYGYTF
TRBD2 | TRBJ2-1 | TRBV5-8 | NA | TGTGCCAGCAGCTCGCTGGGACTAGCGGGCGAGCACAATGAGCAGTTCTTC | CASSSLGLAGEHNEQFF
NA | TRBJ2-1 | TRBV18 | NA | TGTGCCAGCTCACCGGAGGGGGATCCTTACAATGAGCAGTTCTTC | CASSPEGDPYNEQFF
TRBD1 | TRBJ1-1 | TRBV4-3 | NA | TGCGCCAGCTCCGGGACAGGGGTCACTGAAGCTTTCTTT | CASSGTGVTEAFF
NA | TRBJ2-7 | TRBV13 | NA | TGTGCCAGCAGCTTAGTTACTGACAGGACCTACGAGCAGTACTTC | CASSLVTDRTYEQYF
NA | TRBJ2-1 | TRBV7-3 | once | TGTGCCAGCAGTTCGAGGTCGTCGGTAAACAATGAGCAGTTCTTC | CASSSRSSVNNEQFF
TRBD2 | TRBJ2-1 | TRBV11-3 | once | TGTGCCAGCAGCTCAGGGACTAGCGGGGGCTACGCCTACAATGAGCAGTTCTTC | CASSSGTSGGYAYNEQFF
TRBD1 | TRBJ2-7 | TRBV7-9 | NA | TGTGCCAGCAGCTCCACGACAGGGGATAGCGGCGAGCAGTACTTC | CASSSTTGDSGEQYF
TRBD1 | TRBJ1-5 | TRBV15 | NA | TGTGCCACCAGCCGAACAGGGGGTCAGAGTCAGCCCCAGCATTTT | CATSRTGGQSQPQHF
NA | TRBJ1-2 | TRBV7-3 | NA | TGTGCCAGCAGCTCCCAAGTTGCCCCGAATGGCTACACCTTC | CASSSQVAPNGYTF
TRBD1 | TRBJ1-6 | TRBV4-3 | NA | TGCGCCAGCAGCCAAGAGGGACAGGGGGCGCGGGCCCTCCACTTT | CASSQEGQGARALHF
NA | TRBJ1-2 | TRBV4-2 | NA | TGTGCCAGCAGCCAAGATGAGGAAAGCTATGGCTACACCTTC | CASSQDEESYGYTF
NA | TRBJ1-2 | TRBV9 | once | TGTGCCAGCAGCGTAAGCGGTAACTATGGCTACACCTTC | CASSVSGNYGYTF
TRBD1 | TRBJ1-1 | TRBV27 | NA | TGTGCCAGCAGTTGGAGGGACAGGGACACTGAAGCTTTCTTT | CASSWRDRDTEAFF
TRBD2 | TRBJ2-7 | TRBV4-3 | NA | TGCGCCAGCAGCCAAGACCAGCGGGGGAGTTACGAGCAGTACTTC | CASSQDQRGSYEQYF
TRBD2 | TRBJ2-3 | TRBV7-6 | NA | TGTGCCAGCAGCCATAGGACTAGCGGGAGAGGGCTGAGCACAGATACGCAGTATTTT | CASSHRTSGRGLSTDTQYF
NA | TRBJ2-2 | TRBV4-3 | NA | TGCGCCAGCAGCCCCCTCAAACGGCAAAACACCGGGGAGCTGTTTTTT | CASSPLKRQNTGELFF
NA | TRBJ1-6 | TRBV25-1 | NA | TGTGCCAGCAGTGATCCGCCCGATAATTCACCCCTCCACTTT | CASSDPPDNSPLHF
NA | TRBJ2-5 | TRBV18 | NA | TGTGCCAGCTCACCACTACAGGGACAAGAGACCCAGTACTTC | CASSPLQGQETQYF
NA | TRBJ2-2 | TRBV7-8 | NA | TGTGCCAGCAGCCCGTCGCTCATGGGACTTCCCCCGAACACCGGGGAGCTGTTTTTT | CASSPSLMGLPPNTGELFF
NA | TRBJ1-5 | TRBV7-2 | NA | TGTGCCAGCAGCTTAGTGGGCGGTAATCAGCCCCAGCATTTT | CASSLVGGNQPQHF
NA | TRBJ2-3 | TRBV29-1 | NA | TGCAGCATCGACTCAGGGTCGGCAGATACGCAGTATTTT | CSIDSGSADTQYF
NA | TRBJ1-1 | TRBV2 | once | TGTGCCAGCCGAAACGATCCCAACACTGAAGCTTTCTTT | CASRNDPNTEAFF
NA | TRBJ2-7 | TRBV7-9 | NA | TGTGCCAGCAGCCCCGGGACCGTCAGCTCCTACGAGCAGTACTTC | CASSPGTVSSYEQYF
TRBD1 | TRBJ2-3 | TRBV18 | NA | TGTGCCAGCTCACCAGAGGGGGACAGGGGGCGCGATACGCAGTATTTT | CASSPEGDRGRDTQYF
NA | TRBJ2-7 | TRBV13 | NA | TGTGCCAGCAGTTCCCAGGGCAGCGGCCGCTCCTACGAGCAGTACTTC | CASSSQGSGRSYEQYF
TRBD1 | TRBJ2-7 | TRBV7-3 | NA | TGTGCCAGCAGCCTAGAACAGGGGGCCGGGTACGAGCAGTACTTC | CASSLEQGAGYEQYF
TRBD2 | TRBJ2-1 | TRBV7-2 | few | TGTGCCAGCAGCTTAGGCGGGGGGCGTGAGCAGTTCTTC | CASSLGGGREQFF
NA | TRBJ2-5 | TRBV24-1 | NA | TGTGCCACCAGTGACCCAAGGGGGGCAGAAGAGACCCAGTACTTC | CATSDPRGAEETQYF
NA | TRBJ2-7 | TRBV7-2 | NA | TGTGCCAGCAGCTTAGGGGACACCTACTCCTACGAGCAGTACTTC | CASSLGDTYSYEQYF
NA | TRBJ2-2 | TRBV19 | NA | TGTGCCAGTAGTACGACAGTAGCGAACACCGGGGAGCTGTTTTTT | CASSTTVANTGELFF
NA | TRBJ2-1 | TRBV19 | NA | TGTGCCAGTAGTATAGCCGGGGAAAGATGGGATGAGCAGTTCTTC | CASSIAGERWDEQFF
TRBD1 | TRBJ1-2 | TRBV28 | NA | TGTGCCAGCAGTACCTCAGGGGGGGCCTATGGCTACACCTTC | CASSTSGGAYGYTF
NA | TRBJ2-1 | TRBV14 | NA | TGTGCCAGCAGCCAAGAAACACGTTTCGTCTACAATGAGCAGTTCTTC | CASSQETRFVYNEQFF
TRBD1 | TRBJ2-7 | TRBV5-5 | NA | TGTGCCAGCAGGGGGGTTTTCGCAGGGGGCGAGCAGTACTTC | CASRGVFAGGEQYF
NA | TRBJ1-4 | TRBV6-2/TRBV6-3 | NA | TGTGCCAGCAGTTTTCGCCGACGGATAACCTCCGCAACTAATGAAAAACTGTTTTTT | CASSFRRRITSATNEKLFF
NA | TRBJ2-7 | TRBV12-3/TRBV12-4 | NA | TGTGCCAGCAGTTTAGACAGATTTGGCGAGCAGTACTTC | CASSLDRFGEQYF
NA | TRBJ2-2 | TRBV19 | NA | TGTGCCAGTCAGGTAGGGGTGAACACCGGGGAGCTGTTTTTT | CASQVGVNTGELFF
NA | TRBJ2-1 | TRBV7-9 | NA | TGTGCCAGCAGCTTAGAGGCATATGAGCAGTTCTTC | CASSLEAYEQFF
NA | TRBJ2-7 | TRBV6-5 | NA | TGTGCCACCGTGGGAGTAAGCTCCTACGAGCAGTACTTC | CATVGVSSYEQYF
NA | TRBJ1-5 | TRBV18 | NA | TGTGCCAGCTCACCGAACAGGGACAATCAGCCCCAGCATTTT | CASSPNRDNQPQHF
NA | TRBJ2-5 | TRBV11-3 | NA | TGTGCCAGCAGCTTAAACGTCCAAGAGACCCAGTACTTC | CASSLNVQETQYF
TRBD2 | TRBJ2-5 | TRBV28 | NA | TGTGCCAGCATTTCTAGCGGGAATCAAGAGACCCAGTACTTC | CASISSGNQETQYF
NA | TRBJ1-6 | TRBV4-3 | NA | TGCGCCAGCAGCCAAGAGGGACACCTAAAGAATTCACCCCTCCACTTT | CASSQEGHLKNSPLHF
NA | TRBJ2-7 | TRBV11-3 | NA | TGTGCCAGCAGCCGCGGGACCTCCTACGAGCAGTACTTC | CASSRGTSYEQYF
NA | TRBJ1-3 | TRBV6-1 | few | TGTGCCAGCAGTGAAGGGGTAGAAGGAAACACCATATATTTT | CASSEGVEGNTIYF
NA | TRBJ2-2 | TRBV9 | NA | TGTGCCAGCAGCGTAGTATCACAGGCGGGGACCGGGGAGCTGTTTTTT | CASSVVSQAGTGELFF
TRBD1 | TRBJ2-7 | TRBV4-3 | NA | TGCGCCAGCAGCCAAGATGGGAGCGGGACAGGGGTCGAGCAGTACTTC | CASSQDGSGTGVEQYF
TRBD1 | TRBJ1-5 | TRBV20-1 | NA | TGCAGTGCTAGTCCAGGGGGTGGTAGGAACAATCAGCCCCAGCATTTT | CSASPGGGRNNQPQHF
NA | TRBJ2-1 | TRBV7-2 | NA | TGTGCCAGCAGCTTCCGAGCCGACAGCTCCTACAATGAGCAGTTCTTC | CASSFRADSSYNEQFF
TRBD1 | TRBJ2-3 | TRBV6-5 | NA | TGTGCCAGCAGTTATGGCTGGGACAGGGGTCCCGATACGCAGTATTTT | CASSYGWDRGPDTQYF
TRBD1 | TRBJ2-7 | TRBV6-5 | NA | TGTGCCAGCAGCCTGGTGCGGGACAGGGGCCAGCAGTACTTC | CASSLVRDRGQQYF
NA | TRBJ1-1 | TRBV28 | NA | TGTGCCAGCACCTGGACAGCGAACACTGAAGCTTTCTTT | CASTWTANTEAFF
TRBD2 | TRBJ2-1 | TRBV19 | NA | TGTGCCAGTACCTACGGGGGGAGAGACAATGAGCAGTTCTTC | CASTYGGRDNEQFF
TRBD1 | TRBJ1-1 | TRBV7-2 | once | TGTGCCAGCAGGCTTGAGGGGACAGGGTCGAGGGTTTTTGAAGCTTTCTTT | CASRLEGTGSRVFEAFF